This T cell receptor (beta chain) was identified during a study of blood T cell repertoires in COVID-19 (dated by TCRdb to between 2020 and 2021). General notes on the study: Samples covering the acute and convalescent phases of COVID-19 were provided by collaborators in the United States, Italy and Spain. The repertoires were released in a freely available public database intended as a resource for research on the immune response to SARS-CoV-2. The prospective study material was composed of cDNA or gDNA derived from T cells, B-cell-depleted T cells, or PBMCs. The dataset comprised deeply sampled blood TCRbeta repertoires from subjects exposed to, actively infected with, or recovered from COVID-19. Where available, HLA class I and class II types were taken from metadata supplied by the sample provider and were not determined by assay-based typing. Sample metadata almost always included a de-identified subject ID, COVID-19 status, age in years and sex. Samples came from the ongoing ImmuneRACE study (first 160 participants) plus 1,254 subjects from 6 global collaborators.

The sample holds one count of this clone. Its antigen remains undetermined. Base quality data are lacking; no much larger clone is found one base away. Collaborating institutions collected whole blood in K2EDTA tubes following their own protocols. For TCRbeta analysis, collaborator samples were shipped as frozen whole blood, as isolated PBMCs, or as DNA extracted from either sample type. Study-wide findings and limitations: Clinical and demographic metadata were provided uncurated, with the amount varying by source and participant.

TCRbeta CDR3 regions were amplified from genomic DNA using the immunoSEQ Assay, a bias-controlled multiplex PCR. Turning to the authors' computational methods: Nucleated cell counts per sample were estimated from amplification of reference gene primers within the assay. Sequence reads were collapsed and filtered to measure the absolute abundance of every unique TCRbeta CDR3 rearrangement. For each sample, productive Simpson clonality was calculated as the square root of Simpson's diversity index over productive rearrangements. This immuneACCESS table, as held by TCRdb, lists in-frame sequences with V and J called but not all clones. Of the missing ones, under half trace to an unresolved V gene in checked studies; the others have no known cause. That table supplies the V and J calls and clone size; D and trimming were determined from the DNA. A total of some 51,000 clones appear in this sample, 90% of them only once. The top ten clones comprise 6.2% of the sample.

The TCR was taken from a man aged 35-49 years with acute or convalescent COVID-19. Sequencing was done on a sample of peripheral blood.

The CDR3 has the sequence CASSTGQGNTEAFF. In nucleotides, the sequence is TGTGCCAGTAGTACGGGACAGGGCAACACTGAAGCTTTCTTT. The V gene is TRBV19 and the J gene is TRBJ1-1; 9 central bases correspond to TRBD1. From the cysteine up to the phenylalanine, the CDR3 has a length of 14 residues. Here the CDR3 DNA is all that survives: 42 bases in frame from base 1. V has 4 bases trimmed and J has 2 bases trimmed; junction bases matching no gene number 2. CDR1 is given as LNHDA and CDR2 as SQIVND, both from the germline V gene (reference sequence).